This record concerns one TCR beta chain sequence. The antigen remains unidentified. Unique molecular identifiers were built into the TCR beta cDNA libraries. A single record per CDR3 protein comes from TCRdb applying MiXCR to the PCR reads. The data hold approximately 570,000 distinct CDR3 sequences, with 44% observed a single time. This record belongs to a study of post-analysis software for immune sequencing data. General study findings and limits: In patients, about 5 TRBV segments were more frequent than in controls, with TRBV5-6, TRBV5-1 and TRBV20-1 among them.

From germline, CDR1 is SNHLY and CDR2 FYNNEI. This CDR3 region has 15 residues. Trimming at V came to 5 bases and at J to 8 bases, leaving 10 bases not matched to a gene. Sequenced input: blood. The chain uses TRBV2 and TRBJ2-1; 9 bases map to TRBD2. The receptor was derived from a girl between 10 and 17 years old with multiple sclerosis. The CDR3, as DNA: TGTGCCAGCAGTTTGGGCGGGAGGGCTTCCGATGAGCAGTTCTTC. Its protein product is CASSLGGRASDEQFF. The variable domain in full, with the rest retrieved from reference TRBV2 and TRBJ2-1, is EPEVTQTPSHQVTQMGQEVILRCVPISNHLYFYWYRQILGQKVEFLVSFYNNEISEKSEIFDDQFSVERPDGSNFTLKIRSTKLEDSAMYFCASSLGGRASDEQFFGPGTRLTVL.